Listed below are T cell receptor beta chains from one sample, sequenced in a study of blood T cells in healthy people across ages. A single record per CDR3 protein comes from TCRdb applying MiXCR to the 5' RACE reads. The sample has some 1.5 million distinct CDR3 sequences; about 45% are singletons. The sequenced material came from blood. Receptors were obtained from a woman younger than 35 in good health. The CDR3 runs from the conserved cysteine through the conserved F or W. A D gene is named only where the DNA matches it firmly. Size is omitted from some rows. Given values are once, few, many or a class for expanded clones.

j_call v_call d_call clone_size cdr3_nt cdr3_aa
TRBJ2-3 TRBV6-5 . few TGTGCCAGCAGGAGACAGGTCGAGGCAGATACGCAGTATTTT CASRRQVEADTQYF
TRBJ1-2 TRBV7-2 . . TGTGCCAGCAGCTTAGTTACCGGGGCGGTGGGTGGCTACACCTTC CASSLVTGAVGGYTF
TRBJ2-1 TRBV5-1 . many TGCGCCAGCAGCTTGGAGGTAGGACTCAATGAGCAGTTCTTC CASSLEVGLNEQFF
TRBJ2-1 TRBV7-2 TRBD2 . TGTGCCAGCAGCTTGGGACTAGCGTTCGATGAGCAGTTCTTC CASSLGLAFDEQFF
TRBJ1-4 TRBV11-2 . . TGTGCCAGCAGCCCCGAGGGGAAACTGTTTTTT CASSPEGKLFF
TRBJ2-5 TRBV7-2 . few TGTGCCAGCCGAGACGCCGACAATGAGCAGTACTTC CASRDADNEQYF
TRBJ1-1 TRBV30 . few TGTGCCTGTAACGCCCAACCAACGAACACTGAAGCTTTCTTT CACNAQPTNTEAFF
TRBJ1-2 TRBV3-1 . many TGTGCCAGCAGCCAAGAAGGAGGGGGCTATGGCTACACCTTC CASSQEGGGYGYTF
TRBJ1-2 TRBV11-2 . . TGTGCCAGCAGCAGCGACCTCGGGGTAGGCTACACCTTC CASSSDLGVGYTF
TRBJ1-1 TRBV2 . few TGTGCCAGCAGCTACATCACTGAAGCTTTCTTT CASSYITEAFF
TRBJ2-4 TRBV12-3/TRBV12-4 TRBD2 . TGTGCCAGCAGCCAGCGGGAACCGAACATTCAGTACTTC CASSQREPNIQYF
TRBJ1-6 TRBV4-1 . . TGCGCCAGCAGCCAAGTTGGATCTCTAAATTCACCCCTCCACTTT CASSQVGSLNSPLHF
TRBJ2-5 TRBV9 . . TGTGCCAGCAGCGTAATTGGGGGGCCCGGAGAGACCCAGTACTTC CASSVIGGPGETQYF
TRBJ2-1 TRBV18 TRBD1 few TGTGCCAGCTCAGACAGACAGGGGTTCAGCAATGAGCAGTTCTTC CASSDRQGFSNEQFF
TRBJ2-3 TRBV27 . few TGTGCCAGCAGTTTAGGAATAGTGAGAACAGATACGCAGTATTTT CASSLGIVRTDTQYF
TRBJ2-7 TRBV4-2 TRBD2 . TGTGCCAGCAGCCAAGGGGGACTAGCGGGAGTTTACGAGCAGTACTTC CASSQGGLAGVYEQYF
TRBJ2-2 TRBV20-1 TRBD2 few TGCAGTGCTCGGGCTAGCGGGAAGGGGAACACCGGGGAGCTGTTTTTT CSARASGKGNTGELFF
TRBJ1-6 TRBV7-9 . few TGTGCCAGCAGCTTAGCAAATCAGATACCCCTCCACTTT CASSLANQIPLHF
TRBJ1-2 TRBV7-2 . . TGTGCCAGCAGCTTACCCATAAATGGCTACACCTTC CASSLPINGYTF
TRBJ2-7 TRBV12-3/TRBV12-4 . few TGTGCCAGCTCTCCTACAGAGTACGAGCAGTACTTC CASSPTEYEQYF
TRBJ2-7 TRBV25-1 . few TGTGCCAGCGGGAGAGGGTATTGCGAGCAGTACTTC CASGRGYCEQYF
TRBJ2-1 TRBV11-2 TRBD2 . TGTGCCAGCAGCACCACTAGCGCCTCCTACAATGAGCAGTTCTTC CASSTTSASYNEQFF
TRBJ2-7 TRBV5-6 . . TGTGCCAGCAGCTTGCAGGGGATCACCTACGAGCAGTACTTC CASSLQGITYEQYF
TRBJ2-2 TRBV5-1 . . TGCGCCAGCAGCTGGACCGAATCCGGGGAGCTGTTTTTT CASSWTESGELFF
TRBJ1-2 TRBV18 TRBD1 . TGTGCCAGCTCACCGTGGACAGGGGAAGGAGGCTACACCTTC CASSPWTGEGGYTF
TRBJ2-7 TRBV7-2 . few TGTGCCAGCAGCGTAACAGAGAACTACGAGCAGTACTTC CASSVTENYEQYF
TRBJ1-1 TRBV20-1 TRBD1 . TGCAGTGCTAAAAAAGTCGCGGGGACAGCCTTGAACACTGAAGCTTTCTTT CSAKKVAGTALNTEAFF
TRBJ1-2 TRBV27 . few TGTGCCAGCAGTTTAAGGTTTTTGGGGGGCTACACCTTC CASSLRFLGGYTF
TRBJ2-7 TRBV10-3 . . TGTGCCATCGACAATCCCCCGGGGCGCGAGCAGTACTTC CAIDNPPGREQYF
TRBJ2-7 TRBV5-1 TRBD1 . TGCGCCAGCAGCCCTAGTCCCGGGACAGGGAACGAGCAGTACTTC CASSPSPGTGNEQYF
TRBJ2-3 TRBV6-1 . . TGTGCCAGCAGTGAACAGCGGAGCACAGATACGCAGTATTTT CASSEQRSTDTQYF
TRBJ2-7 TRBV12-3/TRBV12-4 . few TGTGCCAGCAGCCCGACGGCCTATTACGAGCAGTACTTC CASSPTAYYEQYF
TRBJ2-7 TRBV30 TRBD2 few TGTGCCTGGGTCGGGACTAGCGGGCCCTACGAGCAGTACTTC CAWVGTSGPYEQYF
TRBJ1-6 TRBV6-5 . . TGTGCCAGCAGCACCACGATCAGGGATCCCCTCCACTTT CASSTTIRDPLHF